These 23 T cell receptor beta chains were all obtained from the same sample, sequenced in a study of somatic mutations in cytotoxic T cells in rheumatoid arthritis. TCRdb's table, derived via immunoSEQ multiplex PCR, lists solely in-frame clones and lacks some. In the table there are approximately 20,000 clones, approximately 82% of which are singletons. The sequenced material came from CD8+ T cells sorted from blood. Every receptor here comes from a man between 18 and 29 years old with rheumatoid arthritis.

This sequence joins TRBV11-2 and TRBJ2-6; D remains unclear. Per germline, CDR1 SGHAT and CDR2 FQNNGV. CDR3 length: 12 amino acids. V lost 8 bases, J lost 3 bases, and 5 bases lay in between. This CDR3 is CASLDGANVLTF. The CDR3 region has the DNA TGTGCCAGCCTAGATGGGGCCAACGTCCTGACTTTC.

This clone was recorded only once. V and J are TRBV14 and TRBJ2-7; no firm D call. Germline V lookup: CDR1 SGHDN, CDR2 FVKESK. The CDR3 contains 15 residues. V lost 4 bases and J 4 bases, leaving 17 bases between the germline ends. CDR3 in DNA: TGTGCCAGCAGCCCACACGAGACATCGGGTTACGAGCAGTACTTC. This encodes CASSPHETSGYEQYF.

The chain employs TRBV4-3 and TRBJ1-3; D possibly corresponds to TRBD1 (6 bases). This CDR3 contains 19 residues. CDR1 and CDR2 from the germline V gene are LGHNA and YSLEER. V lost 2 bases to trimming and J lost 5 bases, with 25 bases between them. In DNA, the CDR3 is TGCGCCAGCAGCCAATCTCCTGCTGGGGGGGCTCTATTGAGAAACACCATATATTTT. It codes for CASSQSPAGGALLRNTIYF.

This chain joins TRBV19 and TRBJ1-2; no definite D call. V shed 1 base and J shed 6 bases, with 15 bases lying between them. The V gene's germline CDR1 is LNHDA and CDR2 SQIVND (reference sequence). This CDR3 contains 15 residues. CDR3 in amino acids: CASSIGAGTGDGYTF. CDR3 bases: TGTGCCAGTAGTATAGGAGCAGGAACGGGTGATGGCTACACCTTC. The full variable domain, rest sourced from reference TRBV19 and TRBJ1-2, is DGGITQSPKYLFRKEGQNVTLSCEQNLNHDAMYWYRQDPGQGLRLIYYSQIVNDFQKGDIAEGYSVSREKKESFPLTVTSAQKNPTAFYLCASSIGAGTGDGYTFGSGTRLTVV.

The chain couples TRBV7-9 to TRBJ1-1, with D hard to call. V dropped 1 base and J dropped 1 base, with 10 bases sitting between them. Per the germline V gene, CDR1 is SEHNR and CDR2 is FQNEAQ (reference sequence). The CDR3 is 15 residues long. The CDR3 spells CASSLVSGRNTEAFF. CDR3 sequence (DNA): TGTGCCAGCAGCTTAGTCTCGGGGAGGAACACTGAAGCTTTCTTT.

The chain joins TRBV10-3 to TRBJ2-6; no firm D call. In germline, CDR1 is ENHRY, CDR2 SYGVKD. This CDR3 is 14 amino acids long. V lost 2 bases and J lost 0, with 2 bases in between. The chain's CDR3 is CAISEISGANVLTF. As DNA, the CDR3 is TGTGCCATCAGTGAGATCTCTGGGGCCAACGTCCTGACTTTC.

The CDR3 DNA follows: TGTGCCAGCAGCGTTATCTGGGCGGGGAACACTGAAGCTTTCTTT. Its translation: CASSVIWAGNTEAFF. The rearrangement uses TRBV5-6 and TRBJ1-1; no clear D. Germline-derived CDR1 and CDR2 are SGHDT and YYEEEE. Trimming removed 4 bases from V and 1 base from J, with 14 bases in between. The CDR3 totals 15 residues.

The chain uses TRBV27 and TRBJ1-1, with a possible D match to TRBD1 (6 bases). Trimming removed 5 bases at V and 3 bases at J, with 19 bases between. This CDR3 has 16 residues. CDR1 and CDR2 (germline): MNHEY, SMNVEV (reference sequence). The CDR3 here is CASSPLPTGLDTEAFF. The CDR3 region has the DNA TGTGCCAGCAGTCCTCTACCCACAGGGTTGGACACTGAAGCTTTCTTT.

In its sample, this clone was seen once. The rearrangement links TRBV7-9 to TRBJ1-1; perhaps TRBD1 as D (5 bases). CDR1 is SEHNR and CDR2 is FQNEAQ in the germline V gene (reference sequence). V was pared by 5 bases and J by 3 bases, with 16 bases between. The CDR3 length is 15 residues. The CDR3 region has the DNA TGTGCCAGCAGCGACCCCAGGCTGGGGGACACTGAAGCTTTCTTT. Protein product: CASSDPRLGDTEAFF.

The chain links TRBV19 to TRBJ1-2, with D perhaps TRBD1 (5 bases). The CDR3 is made up of 15 amino acids. Trimming took 3 bases from V and 0 from J, leaving 11 bases between them. Per germline, CDR1 LNHDA and CDR2 SQIVND (reference sequence). Written as DNA, the CDR3 is TGTGCCAGTAGTATGGAGGGGAGAGCTAACTATGGCTACACCTTC. Translated, it gives CASSMEGRANYGYTF.

V and J are TRBV28 and TRBJ1-1, with D tentatively TRBD1 (6 bases). Trimming removed 6 bases at V and 6 bases at J, with 23 bases between. The length of the CDR3 is 16 residues. Germline CDR1 MDHEN, CDR2 SYDVKM. CDR3 nucleotide sequence: TGTGCCAGCAGCATTACAGGGATTGGTAGCTCATCTGAAGCTTTCTTT. Encoded protein: CASSITGIGSSSEAFF.

The V gene is TRBV4-1, the J gene TRBJ2-3; no clear D. The V end was cut by 2 bases, the J end by 5 bases, with 5 bases between. Germline loops: CDR1 MGHRA, CDR2 YSYEKL. This CDR3 spans 12 amino acids. The CDR3 DNA is TGCGCCAGCAGCCAAACTAAAGATACGCAGTATTTT. Translation gives CASSQTKDTQYF.

This chain uses TRBV30 with TRBJ1-1, with a tentative D call TRBD1 (5 bases). The germline CDR1 and CDR2 sequences are GTSNPN and SVGIG (reference sequence). The length of the CDR3 is 13 residues. V lost 0 bases and J lost 5, with 10 bases in between. The CDR3, as DNA: TGTGCCTGGAGTGTACTTGGGGGGACTGAAGCTTTCTTT. Its translation is CAWSVLGGTEAFF.

The chain uses TRBV25-1 and TRBJ1-6; no reliable D call. Germline V gives CDR1 MGHDK, CDR2 SYGVNS. This CDR3 has 13 amino acids. Deletions cut 3 bases from V and 7 bases from J, with 7 bases between. As DNA, the CDR3 is TGTGCCAGCAGTGAGTGGGGAAATTCACCCCTCCACTTT. This sequence encodes CASSEWGNSPLHF.

This clone was detected once. The rearrangement joins TRBV10-3 to TRBJ1-2; D ambiguous. CDR3 size: 11 residues. V was cut by 0 bases and J by 10 bases, with 6 bases left in between. The V gene's germline CDR1 is ENHRY and CDR2 SYGVKD. CDR3 region: CAISESQIYTF. The CDR3 coding sequence is TGTGCCATCAGTGAGTCCCAGATCTACACCTTC.

In this sample, this clone turned up once. This chain uses TRBV5-5 with TRBJ2-7; D is possibly TRBD1 (5 bases). V dropped 4 bases and J dropped 2 bases, with 13 bases sitting between them. This CDR3 contains 14 residues. Per the germline V gene, CDR1 is SGHKS and CDR2 is YYEKEE (reference sequence). CDR3 bases: TGTGCCAGCAGCCCGGTCCTAGGGGCCTACGAGCAGTACTTC. The encoded protein is CASSPVLGAYEQYF.

This chain connects TRBV4-2 to TRBJ2-1; either TRBD1 or TRBD2 may supply D (5 bases each). CDR3 length equals 17 residues. V shed 4 bases and J shed 0 bases, with 16 bases lying between them. Germline V gene sequence: CDR1 LGHNA, CDR2 YNFKEQ. This chain's CDR3 is CASSPHRDESSYNEQFF. The DNA of the CDR3 is TGTGCCAGCAGCCCCCATAGGGACGAGAGCTCCTACAATGAGCAGTTCTTC.

The chain recombines TRBV11-2 with TRBJ2-7; D is uncertain. The CDR3 sequence is 16 residues long. Germline loops: CDR1 SGHAT, CDR2 FQNNGV. Trimming took off 4 bases at V and 5 bases at J, with 21 bases between the two ends. The CDR3 sequence: CASSYPMSLSTHEQYF. In DNA, the CDR3 is TGTGCCAGCAGCTACCCGATGAGCCTCTCTACCCACGAGCAGTACTTC.

The chain links TRBV4-1 to TRBJ2-1; 7 bases are a match to TRBD1. Germline CDR1 reads MGHRA; CDR2 reads YSYEKL. The V gene end was trimmed by 1 base and the J gene end by 10 bases; junction bases not matched to a gene: 4. The CDR3 consists of 13 residues. This CDR3 reads CASSQAGQREQFF. The CDR3, as DNA: TGCGCCAGCAGCCAAGCGGGACAGAGGGAGCAGTTCTTC.

The chain combines TRBV19 with TRBJ1-1; D ambiguous. The CDR3 extends over 13 amino acids. The germline V and J ends were trimmed by 6 bases and 3 bases, with 11 bases remaining between them. Germline-derived CDR1 and CDR2 are LNHDA and SQIVND (reference sequence). The DNA of the CDR3 is TGTGCCAGTAGAGAACAAAGGGACACTGAAGCTTTCTTT. Translating gives CASREQRDTEAFF. Full variable domain (remainder filled in from reference TRBV19 and TRBJ1-1): DGGITQSPKYLFRKEGQNVTLSCEQNLNHDAMYWYRQDPGQGLRLIYYSQIVNDFQKGDIAEGYSVSREKKESFPLTVTSAQKNPTAFYLCASREQRDTEAFFGQGTRLTVV.

The rearrangement joins TRBV5-1 to TRBJ1-2; 7 bases align to TRBD1. CDR1 is SGHRS, CDR2 YFSETQ, per germline. This CDR3 is built from 13 residues. V lost 1 base, J lost 5 bases, and 2 bases stayed unmatched. The CDR3 sequence is CASSLQGGYGYTF. For the CDR3, the DNA is TGCGCCAGCAGCTTGCAGGGGGGTTATGGCTACACCTTC.

The chain links TRBV7-9 to TRBJ2-2; 8 bases are shared with TRBD1. The germline V gene has CDR1 SEHNR and CDR2 FQNEAQ (reference sequence). The CDR3 is made up of 16 amino acids. After removal of 5 bases from V and 3 bases from J, the junction contained 8 bases not matched to a gene. CDR3 sequence (DNA): TGTGCCAGCAGCCCGCGGACAGGGTCCGACACCGGGGAGCTGTTTTTT. This translates into CASSPRTGSDTGELFF. The full variable domain, completed using reference TRBV7-9 and TRBJ2-2, is DTGVSQNPRHKITKRGQNVTFRCDPISEHNRLYWYRQTLGQGPEFLTYFQNEAQLEKSRLLSDRFSAERPKGSFSTLEIQRTEQGDSAMYLCASSPRTGSDTGELFFGEGSRLTVL.

The genes are TRBV9 and TRBJ1-4; possibly TRBD1 for D (5 bases). Germline CDR1 is SGDLS and CDR2 is YYNGEE. The V end was cut by 1 base, the J end by 7 bases, with 14 bases between. The CDR3 spans 15 residues. CDR3 bases: TGTGCCAGCAGCGTAAGTTGGGGGACGGGTGAAAAACTGTTTTTT. Its translation: CASSVSWGTGEKLFF.